These 22 T cell receptor beta chains originate from one sample sequenced in a study of CD8 T cells in ankylosing spondylitis. Study results and caveats: Seemingly characteristic of ankylosing spondylitis blood was a TCR beta motif consisting of fewer than 10 highly homologous variants.

The antigens these receptors bind are not known. Using its own MiXCR run on the 5' RACE reads, TCRdb lists one record per CDR3 protein. The sample lists approximately 540,000 distinct CDR3 sequences, roughly 12% seen once, with about 6.8% in the top ten. The specimen was blood, either unsorted or a sorted T cell fraction (not recorded which). The receptor set was obtained from a male donor with ankylosing spondylitis.

This clonotype has more than one count but fewer than ten. J is TRBJ2-1 and V is TRBV5-1; D not certain. The ends were cut back, 1 base at V and 0 bases at J, with 11 bases in the middle. CDR3 size: 16 residues. Germline values: CDR1 SGHRS, CDR2 YFSETQ. The CDR3 sequence is CASSLLPGSSYNEQFF. CDR3 DNA: TGCGCCAGCAGCTTGTTGCCAGGAAGCTCCTACAATGAGCAGTTCTTC.

This rearrangement joins TRBV7-2 to TRBJ2-2; D not certain. The CDR3 is made up of 14 amino acids. V gave up 8 bases and J gave up 5 bases, with 15 bases separating them. CDR1 and CDR2 from the germline V gene are SGHTA and FQGNSA. CDR3 sequence reads: CASPRVSVTGELFF. CDR3 in DNA: TGTGCCAGCCCCCGCGTTTCGGTTACCGGGGAGCTGTTTTTT.

This clonotype showed up just a few times. V and J are TRBV11-2 and TRBJ1-2; no clear D gene. The length of the CDR3 is 13 residues. Germline assignment: CDR1 SGHAT and CDR2 FQNNGV. Between the trimmed V and J ends, which lost 4 bases and 2 bases, there was a span of 8 bases. The CDR3, as DNA: TGTGCCAGCAGCTCGATCGGGAACTATGGCTACACCTTC. Translated, it gives CASSSIGNYGYTF.

This clonotype was seen only a few times. The V gene is TRBV10-3, the J gene TRBJ1-5; no clear D gene. Trimming left V 2 bases short and J 5 bases short, with 4 bases between. Germline lookup yields CDR1 ENHRY and CDR2 SYGVKD. The CDR3 spans 12 residues. CDR3 DNA sequence: TGTGCCATCAGTGAGACGTATCAGCCCCAGCATTTT. It translates to CAISETYQPQHF.

V is TRBV4-1 and J is TRBJ1-4; D gene uncertain. V lost 0 bases, J lost 2 bases, and 7 bases lay in between. The CDR3 consists of 15 residues. The V gene's germline CDR1 is MGHRA and CDR2 YSYEKL. The CDR3 reads CASSQDVRTNEKLFF. The CDR3 coding sequence is TGCGCCAGCAGCCAAGATGTCCGGACTAATGAAAAACTGTTTTTT.

This chain uses TRBV3-1 with TRBJ1-1; TRBD1 matches at 9 bases. The CDR3 has 15 residues. Germline CDR1 is LGHDT and CDR2 is YNNKEL (reference sequence). Trimming cost V 4 bases and J 7 bases; bases outside gene matches: 10. The CDR3 is CASSRRDRASSEAFF. The CDR3 DNA reads as TGTGCCAGCAGCCGCCGGGACAGGGCTTCGAGTGAAGCTTTCTTT.

A few counts support this clonotype. This chain connects TRBV9 to TRBJ2-2; TRBD2 is a possible D gene (6 bases). The CDR3 contains 15 residues. The germline CDR1 and CDR2 sequences are SGDLS and YYNGEE. V was clipped by 0 bases and J by 0 bases, with 6 bases between them. The CDR3, as DNA: TGTGCCAGCAGCGTAGGCGGGGCGAACACCGGGGAGCTGTTTTTT. This codes for CASSVGGANTGELFF.

This rearrangement joins TRBV10-2 to TRBJ2-1; weak D call: TRBD1 (6 bases). CDR1 is WSHSY, CDR2 SAAADI, per germline. V lost 6 bases and J 9 bases, leaving 24 bases between the germline ends. This CDR3 comprises 16 residues. The CDR3 here is CASSRGVWNSEAEQFF. The CDR3 DNA reads as TGCGCCAGCAGCAGGGGAGTATGGAATAGCGAGGCTGAGCAGTTCTTC.

J is TRBJ1-4 and V is TRBV2, with no clear D. The CDR3 sequence is 15 residues long. In germline, CDR1 is SNHLY, CDR2 FYNNEI. The V end was cut by 0 bases, the J end by 4 bases, with 9 bases between. The CDR3 DNA sequence: TGTGCCAGCAGTGAAGCGTATAGCTATAATGAAAAACTGTTTTTT. Protein: CASSEAYSYNEKLFF.

The V call is TRBV5-4, the J call TRBJ2-2; 12 bases are shared with TRBD2. CDR3 size: 18 residues. Germline-derived CDR1 and CDR2 are SGHNT and YYREEE (reference sequence). J gave up 5 bases and V 0 bases, and 8 bases lay outside the gene matches. The DNA of the CDR3 is TGTGCCAGCAGCTTGGCCCGTACTAGCGGGAGGCCGACCGGGGAGCTGTTTTTT. This translates into CASSLARTSGRPTGELFF. The full variable domain, with the rest looked up from reference TRBV5-4 and TRBJ2-2, is ETGVTQSPTHLIKTRGQQVTLRCSSQSGHNTVSWYQQALGQGPQFIFQYYREEENGRGNFPPRFSGLQFPNYSSELNVNALELDDSALYLCASSLARTSGRPTGELFFGEGSRLTVL.

This chain uses TRBV5-4 with TRBJ1-6; D is ambiguous. In germline, CDR1 is SGHNT, CDR2 YYREEE (reference sequence). Trimming took 4 bases from V and 1 from J, leaving 12 bases between them. This CDR3 is built from 16 residues. CDR3 nucleotide sequence: TGTGCCAGCAGCCCCGGAGGCAGATCCTATAATTCACCCCTCCACTTT. Amino acids: CASSPGGRSYNSPLHF.

This clonotype was detected many times. J is TRBJ1-1 and V is TRBV20-1; 7 positions match TRBD1. Unmatched junction bases numbered 16, after V lost 5 bases and J lost 7 bases. CDR3 length: 15 residues. Germline loops: CDR1 DFQATT, CDR2 SNEGSKA (reference sequence). The CDR3 loop is CSAPREFLGTDEAFF. The CDR3 DNA reads TGCAGTGCTCCTCGAGAATTTTTGGGGACAGATGAAGCTTTCTTT.

V is TRBV12-3 or TRBV12-4 and J is TRBJ1-2; TRBD1 agrees at 7 bases. The CDR3 has 14 residues. Trimming took 6 bases from V and 0 from J; bases not matched to a gene: 4. This CDR3 reads CASRGDSTNYGYTF. In DNA form, the CDR3 reads TGTGCCAGCAGGGGGGACAGTACTAACTATGGCTACACCTTC.

This clonotype turned up a few times. This sequence joins TRBV6-2 or TRBV6-3 and TRBJ1-1; no clear D gene. There are 15 residues in the CDR3. Germline-derived CDR1 and CDR2 are MNHEY and SVGEGT. V was pared by 0 bases and J by 0 bases, with 8 bases between. The CDR3 DNA follows: TGTGCCAGCAGTTACTCACAATGGGTGAACACTGAAGCTTTCTTT. It yields the protein CASSYSQWVNTEAFF.

This clonotype was recorded many times. The chain uses TRBV4-2 and TRBJ2-1; 7 bases are shared with TRBD2. Germline V gene data show CDR1 as LGHNA and CDR2 as YNFKEQ. The CDR3 sequence is 18 residues long. The J segment lost 5 bases and the V segment lost 2 bases, leaving 15 bases of the junction unmatched. CDR3 DNA sequence: TGTGCCAGCAGCCAATCGGACGCGGGAGCCAGGCACGACAATGAGCAGTTCTTC. Translated, it gives CASSQSDAGARHDNEQFF.

The V and J genes are TRBV18 and TRBJ1-4; D gene uncertain. The CDR3 has 14 amino acids. The germline CDR1 and CDR2 sequences are KGHSH and LQKENI. Trimming left V 6 bases short and J 0 bases short, with 8 bases between. The CDR3 DNA reads TGTGCCAGCTCCCCCCAAACAACTAATGAAAAACTGTTTTTT. Amino acids: CASSPQTTNEKLFF.

At least ten counts were recorded for this clonotype. V and J are TRBV10-3 and TRBJ1-2, with no clear D. V was cut by 0 bases and J by 4 bases, with 3 bases left in between. Germline V gives CDR1 ENHRY, CDR2 SYGVKD. The CDR3 has 12 residues. The CDR3 region is CAISESLYGYTF. In DNA, the CDR3 is TGTGCCATCAGTGAGTCCCTCTATGGCTACACCTTC.

There are a few counts of this clonotype. The chain links TRBV5-6 to TRBJ1-5; no definite D call. Germline V gene lookup returns CDR1 SGHDT and CDR2 YYEEEE. V was clipped by 2 bases and J by 4 bases, with 7 bases between them. The CDR3 spans 13 residues. The CDR3 loop is CASSFLFNQPQHF. CDR3 sequence (DNA): TGTGCCAGCAGCTTTTTGTTTAATCAGCCCCAGCATTTT.

The rearrangement links TRBV21-1 to TRBJ2-7; the table's D call, TRBD2, was not checked against the DNA. TRBV21-1 is annotated as a pseudogene. The CDR3 length is 15 residues. The CDR3, as DNA: TGTGCCAGCTTTTACGCGGGAGAGCCGGCGTACGAGCAGTACGTC. Translation: CASFYAGEPAYEQYV.

This clonotype was observed many times. The V and J genes are TRBV7-2 and TRBJ2-1; perhaps TRBD1 as D (5 bases). V was clipped by 0 bases and J by 0 bases, with 9 bases between them. The CDR3 contains 16 residues. Germline loops: CDR1 SGHTA, CDR2 FQGNSA. CDR3 amino acids: CASSLAAGSSYNEQFF. CDR3 in DNA: TGTGCCAGCAGCTTAGCGGCAGGGTCCTCCTACAATGAGCAGTTCTTC.

This clonotype was observed a handful of times. This rearrangement joins TRBV12-3 or TRBV12-4 to TRBJ2-5; 8 bases align to TRBD1. Losses at the gene ends were 4 bases for V and 7 bases for J; bases not matched to a gene: 20. This CDR3 comprises 18 residues. The CDR3 is CASSSPLDMQGAWGTQYF. In DNA, the CDR3 is TGTGCCAGCAGTTCCCCCCTCGACATGCAGGGGGCTTGGGGGACCCAGTACTTC.

The chain is built from TRBV11-2 and TRBJ1-2; 7 nucleotides agree with TRBD1. The CDR3 is 12 amino acids. Germline V gene sequence: CDR1 SGHAT, CDR2 FQNNGV. V dropped 4 bases and J dropped 8; count of bases not matched to a gene: 4. CDR3 loop: CASSSTGVGYTF. CDR3 DNA: TGTGCCAGCAGCTCCACAGGGGTGGGCTACACCTTC.